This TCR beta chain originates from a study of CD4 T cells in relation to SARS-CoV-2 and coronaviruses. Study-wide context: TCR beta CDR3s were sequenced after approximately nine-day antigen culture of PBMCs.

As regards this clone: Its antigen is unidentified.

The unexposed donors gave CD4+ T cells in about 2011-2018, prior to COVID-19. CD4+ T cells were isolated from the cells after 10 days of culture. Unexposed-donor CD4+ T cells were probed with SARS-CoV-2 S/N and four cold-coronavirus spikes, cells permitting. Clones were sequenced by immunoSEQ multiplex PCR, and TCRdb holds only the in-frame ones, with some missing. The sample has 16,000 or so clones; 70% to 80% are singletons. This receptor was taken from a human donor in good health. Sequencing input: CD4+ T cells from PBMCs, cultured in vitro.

CDR3 loop: CASSKAPNTGELFF. CDR3 nucleotides: TGCGCCAGCAGTAAGGCCCCGAACACCGGGGAGCTGTTTTTT. V is TRBV5-1 and J is TRBJ2-2; D gene ambiguous. The ends were cut back, 5 bases at V and 0 bases at J, with 8 bases in the middle. CDR1 is SGHRS and CDR2 is YFSETQ in the germline V gene. This CDR3 spans 14 amino acids.